This T cell receptor (beta chain) was sequenced during a study of T cells in localized non-small cell lung cancer. Whole-study findings and limits: Heterogeneity remains possible because sequencing was limited to only one tumor region. In adjacent lung appeared a median roughly 56 of the top 100 tumor clones. Adjacent uninvolved lung had the highest clonality, suggesting focused antigen responses.

Measured with immunoSEQ multiplex PCR; TCRdb has only the in-frame clones, and not every one. The sample has fewer than 60,000 clones, over 80% seen once. Points on this clone: The antigen remains undetermined.

Germline CDR1 is LNHDA and CDR2 is SQIVND (reference sequence). The CDR3 spans 13 residues. Between the trimmed V and J ends, which lost 8 bases and 7 bases, there was a span of 17 bases. The genes are TRBV19 and TRBJ1-1; D may be TRBD1 (6 bases). The sample here was peripheral blood, taken before any cancer treatment. This sequence originates from a female donor over 55 with stage II squamous cell lung carcinoma. CDR3 in amino acids: CASGGRGGGEAFF. CDR3 in DNA: TGTGCCAGTGGCGGCAGGGGAGGCGGTGAAGCTTTCTTT.